The TCR beta chain described here comes from a study of cytomegalovirus exposure and HLA in healthy donors (dated by TCRdb to about 2017). For the study in its entirety: According to an earlier analysis of 587 of the donors, about 179 million T cells yielded 100 million or so unique TCR beta sequences and about 300 Gb of sequence data. An early release covering roughly 640 HLA-typed donors comprised about 310 gigabases of sequencing data and 85 million or so unique TCR sequences. Of the roughly 400 genotyped donors, over 65% fell in the genetic ancestry cluster associated with self-reported Caucasian donors. The study aimed to test whether signatures of past pathogen exposure could be identified by cataloging public T cell receptors. Using immunosequencing, the study profiled T cell repertoires from roughly 650 subjects and related those repertoires to cytomegalovirus serostatus. Besides the first cohort of 550 to 750 subjects, a separate validation cohort made up of 120 different subjects was used. The study combined high-throughput TCR immunosequencing, statistical association of individual TCRs with disease status, and machine learning to predict cytomegalovirus infection status. A later analysis re-analyzed previously published TCR beta repertoires from 600 to 850 donors and added high-resolution HLA genotyping to study TCR occurrence patterns. The later analysis used no new phenotypic data to find candidate immune exposures, relying instead on TCR beta sequences and their occurrence across donors. To decide whether each TCR beta V gene segment behaved as functional or pseudogenic, an earlier analysis of approximately 590 of the donors relied on high-throughput TCR beta sequencing. Donor age, sex, ethnicity and CMV serostatus were compiled alongside the repertoire data. In a later genetic analysis, genome-wide SNP genotypes for about 55% of the 666 donors were used, and that subset was treated as a discovery cohort. All discovery cohort repertoires had been generated on a single sequencing platform. HLA typing included class I and class II loci at four-digit resolution. Typing coverage differed by locus: A, B, C, DRB1 and DQB1 were typed in about 620-640 donors, DQA1 in roughly 510, DPA1 in 600 to 610, and DPB1 in 472. Four to six DR-DQ haplotypes were handled as single units for association and clustering, since linkage in the cohort was strong. Among 350 to 400 genotyped donors of the cohort, an average of approximately 240,000 unique TCR beta nucleotide sequences were sequenced per donor, roughly a sixth of them non-productive. On the study overall, not on this receptor specifically: A total of 164 TCR beta chains were listed by the study as associated with cytomegalovirus. In a later analysis, HLA-associated TCR beta chains were found to be more clonally expanded and to have lower generation probabilities than equally common non-associated chains. In this cohort, only TCR beta chains were sequenced, and detectable features were limited by the absence of alpha or paired-chain data. Because some donors lacked HLA typing at each locus, the association tests relied only on the typed subset. At a false discovery rate of 0.05, a later analysis linked 15,000 to 20,000 TCR beta sequences to specific HLA alleles. A further reported finding was that TCR beta sequences accurately predicted the HLA-A and HLA-B alleles for most subjects in the first cohort. An earlier analysis of approximately 590 of the donors showed that most TCR beta V segments appeared in productive rearrangements either about 90% or about 30% of the time, which broadly matched IMGT annotations. V-gene and J-gene trimming of TCR beta chains was associated with a missense DCLRE1C variant in a later genetic analysis, and the association was replicated in an independent cohort. In a later analysis, most CMV-associated TCR beta chains were found to appear HLA-restricted, with HLA associations seemingly driven largely by CMV exposure. According to a later genetic analysis, donors in an Asian-associated ancestry cluster had fewer N-insertions in productive TCRs than the approximately 700-donor mean. Correlated functional status among segregating V segments might be attributable to linkage disequilibrium, but an unknown experimental factor could not be ruled out. The presence/absence analyses assumed that sequencing depth was roughly uniform across donors, and that assumption may not be true. Because counts were too low, more than 15 rarely observed V segments, including chromosome 9 orphons, were left out of the earlier analysis of a few hundred of the donors. Some IMGT-functional V segments, including TRBV6-2 and TRBV6-3, could not be distinguished by the 87-base-pair reads and were therefore excluded. The classifier was reported to diagnose cytomegalovirus status with high specificity and sensitivity in both the original and validation cohorts. In vitro tests confirmed that three of the cytomegalovirus-associated TCR beta chains recognize cytomegalovirus antigens. For the cohort, immune exposure information was limited to CMV serostatus. Across donors, most TCR sequences were observed very rarely, whereas some public TCRs were present in many individuals. It was suggested by the authors that the approach could potentially be generalized to other disease states and immunological phenotypes. A cluster of highly shared sequence variants was judged likely to represent a technical artifact of the sequencing pipeline. Assigning TCR associations to individual alleles was difficult when HLA alleles, especially DR and DQ, strongly co-occurred. Several of the top co-occurrence clusters appeared to be linked to parvovirus B19, influenza, CMV and Epstein-Barr virus, according to a later analysis. According to a later analysis, TCR association rates differed among HLA loci, with DRB1 alleles showing the most associated TCRs and HLA-C alleles showing the fewest.

Comments on this clone: Its specific antigen is unknown. Per-base quality was not reported, and no clone a single base away is much larger than it.

The cohort was made up of roughly 670 healthy bone marrow donors. Cohort members were all nominally healthy when sampled, although unrecorded immune exposures were likely present. Of the 670 or so cohort members, almost 300 had positive CMV serostatus and about 360 had negative CMV serostatus, and CMV serostatus was not recorded for the donor. Every donor gave a peripheral blood sample, and the peripheral blood mononuclear cells from that sample were used for TCR beta sequencing. Genomic DNA was extracted from the blood cell samples with the Qiagen DNeasy Blood Extraction Kit. The library was generated by the immunoSEQ multiplex PCR assay. A mixture of 60 forward primers for TCR Vbeta segments and 13 reverse primers for TCR Jbeta segments was used in the multiplex PCR. A multiplex PCR assay on genomic DNA amplified the CDR3 region of rearranged TCR beta genes. The Illumina HiSeq System was used to sequence the amplified TCR beta libraries as 87-base-pair reads. Per the source publication's procedure: In a later analysis, approximately 74 million unique TCR beta chains were counted across the roughly 670 repertoires, and roughly 10 million of these chains were shared by at least two donors. Raw reads were error-corrected and collapsed into unique sequences with a nearest-neighbor algorithm that merged closely related sequences to remove PCR and sequencing errors. CDR3 sequences were aligned to IMGT reference sequences to assign V, D and J gene segments. For a sequence to be retained, a match of at least six nucleotides to both a V gene segment and a J gene segment was required. Rearrangements were called productive when the CDR3 lacked stop codons and stayed in frame with V and J; all others were non-productive. Following IMGT convention, CDR3 was defined as the stretch from the second conserved V-encoded cysteine up to the conserved J-encoded phenylalanine. The earlier analysis of approximately 500 of the donors excluded sequences that lacked an unambiguous match to a single V gene segment. In an earlier analysis of several hundred of the donors, V segments were called functional above 56.7% productive rearrangements and were called segregating when the between-donor standard deviation exceeded 5%. A statistical classification framework was built for diagnosing cytomegalovirus status from the catalog of TCR beta chain sequences. In a later analysis, V and J genes were assigned by comparing TCR nucleotide sequences against IMGT/GENE-DB human TR gene sequences. In a later analysis, CDR3 sequences and most-parsimonious VDJ recombination scenarios were assigned using the TCRdist pipeline. In a later analysis, each TCR beta chain was defined by its CDR3 amino acid sequence together with its V-gene family, and reads without a unique V-gene family were excluded. As a way to deal with suspected cross-contamination and a sequencing artifact, a later analysis dropped more than 500 nucleotide sequences that were highly shared and had low generation probability. In a later analysis, a clonal expansion index for each public chain was calculated from normalized within-repertoire ranks of inferred template counts. Generation probabilities in a later analysis came from a VDJ recombination model fitted to out-of-frame rearrangements, and those results were checked against IGoR. A later analysis scored TCR-TCR, TCR-HLA and TCR-CMV co-occurrence with hypergeometric tests, applying a repertoire-size bias correction to TCR pairs. False discovery rates were estimated in a later analysis by permuting HLA or CMV assignments 20 times. In a later analysis, co-occurring TCRs were grouped using DBSCAN, and TCRdist sequence similarity was added for clustering within HLA-allele-positive subsets. For co-occurrence clustering, repertoires with fewer than 30,000 or more than 120,000 public chains were excluded, along with four to six repertoires with anomalous nucleotide sharing. TCRdb stores this immuneACCESS table with in-frame sequences only. Part of the clones is absent; in the studies checked, under half of the shortfall reflects unresolved V genes, and no reason is known for the rest. V, J and clone size were drawn from that table, and D and trimming were deduced from the DNA. The sample data list over 100,000 clones, and 74% of these were observed just once. Of the sample, about 2% falls within the top ten clones.

The CDR3 covers 17 residues, taking in both the cysteine and the phenylalanine. The CDR3 DNA has 51 bases and is translated from base 1. Deletion took 4 bases off V and 7 bases off J, with a span of 22 bases between the germline ends. Based on the germline V gene (reference sequence), the CDR1 and CDR2 sequences are LNHDA and SQIVND. The sequence was obtained from a human donor in good health. The rearrangement joined TRBV19 to TRBJ1-4; the D segment cannot be called with confidence. The sample was PBMCs. The nucleotides read TGTGCCAGTAGTAGGAACGGGTTAGGCCGGAGTAGTGAAAAACTGTTTTTT. The resulting protein is CASSRNGLGRSSEKLFF.